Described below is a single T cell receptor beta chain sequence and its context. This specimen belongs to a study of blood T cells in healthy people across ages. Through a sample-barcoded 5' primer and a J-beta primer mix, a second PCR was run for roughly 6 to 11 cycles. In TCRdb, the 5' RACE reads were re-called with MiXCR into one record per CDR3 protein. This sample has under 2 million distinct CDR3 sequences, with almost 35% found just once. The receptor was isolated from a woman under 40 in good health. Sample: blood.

CDR3 sequence reads: CASSQESFGEISYGQYF. CDR3 DNA: TGTGCCAGCAGCCAAGAATCTTTTGGGGAGATCTCCTACGGGCAGTACTTC. This sequence joins TRBV4-2 and TRBJ2-5, with TRBD2 as a possible D gene (5 bases). The germline gives CDR1 LGHNA, CDR2 YNFKEQ. Trimming took 0 bases from V and 11 from J, leaving 25 bases between them. This CDR3 spans 17 amino acids.